These T cell receptor beta chains were read from a single sample in a study of shared clonotypes between healthy human individuals. Sequencing was performed with immunoSEQ multiplex PCR; in TCRdb, only in-frame clones are kept and a portion is missing. The table has about 2.4 million clones, approximately 94% seen once. Sequencing was performed on naive CD4+ T cells from PBMCs. These TCRs come from a man aged 18 to 30 in good health. Some clones in this sample may be carry-over from other donors' samples. The CDR3 runs from the conserved cysteine through the conserved F or W. The D gene is left open where the match is weak. Expanded clones get a size class; other rows say once, few or many, or leave the size out.

CASSALPDTQYF TGTGCCAGCAGTGCTCTCCCAGATACGCAGTATTTT TRBV6-1 NA NA TRBJ2-3
CASSLSLGGRGANVLTF TGTGCCAGCAGTTTATCTCTGGGGGGGCGTGGGGCCAACGTCCTGACTTTC TRBV28 NA NA TRBJ2-6
CASSLRGGYGYTF TGTGCCAGCAGTTTAAGGGGTGGGTATGGCTACACCTTC TRBV27 once NA TRBJ1-2
CASSLRGLAGTFF TGCGCCAGCAGCCTGAGGGGACTAGCGGGAACGTTCTTC TRBV5-1 NA TRBD2 TRBJ2-1
CASSRRQGVGEKLFF TGTGCCAGCAGTAGAAGACAGGGTGTAGGTGAAAAACTGTTTTTT TRBV28 NA TRBD1 TRBJ1-4
CASSHLDSQETQYF TGTGCCAGCTCACATTTGGACAGTCAAGAGACCCAGTACTTC TRBV18 NA NA TRBJ2-5
CASSLEGLGTEAFF TGTGCCAGCAGCTTAGAGGGGCTTGGCACTGAAGCTTTCTTT TRBV7-2 NA NA TRBJ1-1
CASSRLAGSYNEQFF TGTGCCAGCAGCCGACTAGCGGGAAGCTACAATGAGCAGTTCTTC TRBV7-7 NA TRBD2 TRBJ2-1
CASSQFGGVRGVSSTDTQYF TGTGCCAGCAGCCAATTTGGAGGCGTTAGGGGGGTCTCTAGCACAGATACGCAGTATTTT TRBV4-2 NA NA TRBJ2-3
CATSRDRISGGRLSSYNEQFF TGTGCCACCAGCAGAGATCGGATTAGCGGGGGTCGATTGAGCTCCTACAATGAGCAGTTCTTC TRBV15 NA TRBD2 TRBJ2-1
CASSLAGGVHNEQFF TGCGCCAGCAGCTTGGCGGGAGGGGTTCACAATGAGCAGTTCTTC TRBV5-1 NA TRBD2 TRBJ2-1
CASSLSGLGQGGTGELFF TGTGCCAGCAGCTTATCGGGCCTGGGACAGGGAGGTACCGGGGAGCTGTTTTTT TRBV13 NA TRBD1 TRBJ2-2
CASTGGAVIGYEQYF TGTGCCAGCACAGGGGGCGCGGTAATCGGCTACGAGCAGTACTTC TRBV28 NA TRBD1 TRBJ2-7
CASSSPTRGTDTQYF TGTGCCAGCAGCTCCCCGACAAGGGGCACAGATACGCAGTATTTT TRBV5-4 NA NA TRBJ2-3
CASSWGSSYEQYF TGTGCCAGCAGCTGGGGGTCATCCTACGAGCAGTACTTC TRBV7-2 NA NA TRBJ2-7
CASSGGGAGRETQYF TGTGCCAGCAGTGGGGGCGGGGCAGGAAGAGAGACCCAGTACTTC TRBV6-1 NA NA TRBJ2-5
CASSLEVRTYQPQHF TGTGCCAGCAGTTTAGAGGTTCGAACTTATCAGCCCCAGCATTTT TRBV28 NA NA TRBJ1-5
CASSSRTGSTQGTEAFF TGTGCCAGCAGCTCCAGGACAGGATCGACCCAGGGCACTGAAGCTTTCTTT TRBV7-9 NA TRBD1 TRBJ1-1
CASSLKLLAGPIYNEQFF TGCGCCAGCAGCCTAAAATTACTAGCGGGACCCATTTACAATGAGCAGTTCTTC TRBV5-1 NA TRBD2 TRBJ2-1
CASSPPEPGQGGTGELFF TGTGCCAGCTCACCCCCCGAGCCGGGACAGGGGGGCACCGGGGAGCTGTTTTTT TRBV18 NA TRBD1 TRBJ2-2
CASSRQGAYGYTF TGTGCCAGCAGCCGACAGGGGGCCTATGGCTACACCTTC TRBV6-5 NA TRBD1 TRBJ1-2
CASSIPGTGITEAFF TGTGCCAGTAGTATACCCGGGACAGGGATCACTGAAGCTTTCTTT TRBV19 NA TRBD1 TRBJ1-1
CASSPGEQFKTAYYGYTF TGTGCCAGCAGCCCCGGAGAACAATTCAAGACAGCCTACTATGGCTACACCTTC TRBV4-2 NA NA TRBJ1-2
CASSFPPYEQYF TGTGCCAGCAGTTTTCCACCATACGAGCAGTACTTC TRBV28 NA NA TRBJ2-7
CASSAGGASNYGYTF TGTGCCAGCAGCGCCGGGGGGGCAAGTAACTATGGCTACACCTTC TRBV9 once NA TRBJ1-2
CASSVATAGSLDTQYF TGTGCCAGCAGCGTAGCTACTGCGGGATCATTGGATACGCAGTATTTT TRBV9 NA NA TRBJ2-3
CASSPDLTGAGSPLHF TGTGCCAGCTCACCGGATTTGACGGGGGCAGGGTCACCCCTCCACTTT TRBV18 NA NA TRBJ1-6
CASSGEDREYNEQFF TGTGCCAGCAGTGGAGAGGACAGGGAGTACAATGAGCAGTTCTTC TRBV2 NA TRBD1 TRBJ2-1
CASSLSPRAFGNTIYF TGTGCCAGCAGCTTAAGTCCTCGGGCCTTTGGAAACACCATATATTTT TRBV7-2 NA NA TRBJ1-3
CASSKDGTGTNTSGRLTDTQYF TGTGCCAGCAGCAAGGACGGGACCGGGACTAATACTAGCGGGAGATTAACAGATACGCAGTATTTT TRBV21-1 NA NA TRBJ2-3
CASSPGVTYEQYF TGTGCCAGCAGCCCGGGGGTGACCTACGAGCAGTACTTC TRBV6-1 NA NA TRBJ2-7
CASSAEGTGEETQYF TGCGCCAGCAGCGCAGAAGGGACTGGAGAAGAGACCCAGTACTTC TRBV5-1 NA NA TRBJ2-5
CAISIRVRQPQHF TGTGCCATCAGTATTAGGGTCCGCCAGCCCCAGCATTTT TRBV10-3 NA NA TRBJ1-5
CASRIDRGPGNTEAFF TGTGCCAGCCGCATAGACAGGGGGCCGGGGAACACTGAAGCTTTCTTT TRBV2 NA TRBD1 TRBJ1-1
CASSLGYGSNPYNEQFF TGTGCCAGCAGCTTAGGATATGGATCTAACCCCTACAATGAGCAGTTCTTC TRBV11-2 NA NA TRBJ2-1
CASSPPSAYNEQFF TGTGCCAGCTCACCACCGTCAGCTTACAATGAGCAGTTCTTC TRBV18 NA NA TRBJ2-1
CASARGTGVTGELFF TGTGCCAGCGCGAGGGGGACGGGGGTCACCGGGGAGCTGTTTTTT TRBV6-1 NA NA TRBJ2-2
CASSYPPGPEQYF TGTGCCAGCAGTTACCCCCCGGGCCCCGAGCAGTACTTC TRBV6-6 NA NA TRBJ2-7
CASSLESVAGYTF TGTGCCAGCAGCTTGGAATCTGTCGCCGGCTACACCTTC TRBV5-5 NA NA TRBJ1-2
CASSYSWGSYNEQFF TGTGCCAGCAGTTACTCTTGGGGCTCCTACAATGAGCAGTTCTTC TRBV6-5 NA NA TRBJ2-1
CASRGLDHTGSGANVLTF TGTGCCAGCCGGGGGTTGGATCATACGGGCTCTGGGGCCAACGTCCTGACTTTC TRBV19 NA NA TRBJ2-6
CASSLFAELNTEAFF TGTGCCAGCAGCCTCTTTGCTGAATTGAACACTGAAGCTTTCTTT TRBV6-1 NA NA TRBJ1-1